This T cell receptor beta chain was obtained from a study of beta chain features in type 1 diabetes. Expressed TCRB transcripts got sequenced, as all isolated RNA was reverse transcribed. The protocol was immunoSEQ multiplex PCR, while the TCRdb copy is restricted to in-frame clones and leaves out a portion. The sample has about 300,000 clones, 7.5% to 9.5% seen once; the top ten hold over 0.8%. This CDR3 has 16 residues. Germline CDR1 is SGHRS and CDR2 is YFSETQ. The germline V and J ends were trimmed by 0 bases and 2 bases, with 11 bases remaining between them. The receptor was isolated from a young woman in good health. The specimen sequenced was central memory CD4+ T cells from blood. The V call is TRBV5-1, the J call TRBJ2-2; no definite D call. The CDR3 coding sequence is TGCGCCAGCAGCTTGGAAATGAGACTTAACACCGGGGAGCTGTTTTTT. It yields the protein CASSLEMRLNTGELFF.